This TCR beta chain was identified in a study of T cells in Graves' hyperthyroidism and ophthalmopathy. Germline V CDR1 and CDR2: SQVTM, ANQGSEA. The CDR3 has 15 residues. Trimming shortened V by 1 base and J by 5 bases, and 14 bases separated the two germline ends. The study based diagnoses on clinical symptoms, serum thyroxine and TRAb, thyroid ultrasound and orbital computed tomography. This clonotype was counted a few times. Its antigen is unknown. Template material for amplifying TCR beta CDR3 regions consisted of RNA transcripts. First-round RT-PCR with HTBI primers amplified the TCR CDR3 region. TCRdb fed the multiplex PCR reads into MiXCR, producing one record per CDR3 protein. This table holds over 650,000 distinct CDR3 sequences, about 45% found once. The study, taken as a whole, reports: A median around six months before onset, the model predicted ophthalmopathy. Expanded thyroid clonotypes (above 0.001) were mostly also found in blood.

The J gene is TRBJ1-4, the V gene TRBV29-1, with D possibly TRBD1 on 5 matching bases. The sequence was obtained from an adult man with Graves' disease, either hyperthyroidism or ophthalmopathy (not recorded which). The material sequenced was peripheral blood or thyroid tissue (not recorded which). CDR3 sequence: CSVEAPTDPNEKLFF. The CDR3 DNA is TGCAGCGTTGAAGCCCCGACAGACCCCAATGAAAAACTGTTTTTT.